This T cell receptor (beta chain) derives from a study of response to subunit inactivated influenza vaccine. TCRdb used MiXCR to reprocess the RT-PCR reads, holding one entry per CDR3 protein. The sample lists 550,000 to 800,000 distinct CDR3 sequences, 15% to 17% seen once, with roughly 12% in the top ten. V shed 6 bases, J shed 5 bases, and the junction held 3 bases outside the gene matches. The CDR3 extends over 14 amino acids. CDR1 is LNHNV, CDR2 YYDKDF, per germline (reference sequence). The sample holds a few counts of this clonotype. Its antigen is as yet unknown. Study-wide points: It was suggested by the authors that few new T cells are recruited by each seasonal influenza vaccination.

This chain uses TRBV15 with TRBJ2-1, with 11 bases fitting TRBD1. The sample consisted of PBMCs from blood, taken 11 to 12 days after vaccination. The clonotype was recovered from a man over 45 who received an inactivated influenza vaccine. The chain's CDR3 is CATSRDRGNNEQFF. In DNA, the CDR3 is TGTGCCACCAGTCGGGACAGGGGGAACAATGAGCAGTTCTTC.